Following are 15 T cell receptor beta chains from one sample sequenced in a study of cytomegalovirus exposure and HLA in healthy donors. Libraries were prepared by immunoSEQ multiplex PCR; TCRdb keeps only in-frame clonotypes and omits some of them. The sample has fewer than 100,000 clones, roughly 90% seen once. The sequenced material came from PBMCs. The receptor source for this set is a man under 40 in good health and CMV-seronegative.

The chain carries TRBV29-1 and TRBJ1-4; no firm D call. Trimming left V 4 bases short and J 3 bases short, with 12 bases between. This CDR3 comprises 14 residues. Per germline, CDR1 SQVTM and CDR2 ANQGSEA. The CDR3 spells CSVGTGPSNEKLFF. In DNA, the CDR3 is TGCAGCGTTGGTACGGGTCCGTCTAATGAAAAACTGTTTTTT.

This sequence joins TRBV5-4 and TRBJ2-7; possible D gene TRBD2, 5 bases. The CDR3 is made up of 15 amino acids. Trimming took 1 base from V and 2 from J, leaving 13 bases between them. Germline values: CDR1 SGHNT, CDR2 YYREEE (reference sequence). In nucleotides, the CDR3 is TGTGCCAGCAGCTTGATAAGCGGAGATACCTACGAGCAGTACTTC. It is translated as CASSLISGDTYEQYF. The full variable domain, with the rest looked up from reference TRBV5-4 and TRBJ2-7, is ETGVTQSPTHLIKTRGQQVTLRCSSQSGHNTVSWYQQALGQGPQFIFQYYREEENGRGNFPPRFSGLQFPNYSSELNVNALELDDSALYLCASSLISGDTYEQYFGPGTRLTVT.

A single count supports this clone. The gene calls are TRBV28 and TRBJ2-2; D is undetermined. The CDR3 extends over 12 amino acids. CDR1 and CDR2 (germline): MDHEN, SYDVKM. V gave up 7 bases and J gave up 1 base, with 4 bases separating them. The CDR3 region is CASIGNTGELFF. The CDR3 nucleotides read TGTGCCAGCATCGGGAACACCGGGGAGCTGTTTTTT.

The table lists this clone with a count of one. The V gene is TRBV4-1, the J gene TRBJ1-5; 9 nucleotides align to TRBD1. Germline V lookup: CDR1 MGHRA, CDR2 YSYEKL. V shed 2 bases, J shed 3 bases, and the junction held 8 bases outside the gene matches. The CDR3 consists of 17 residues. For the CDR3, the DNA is TGCGCCAGCAGCCAAACAACCGGGACAGGGCCCAATCAGCCCCAGCATTTT. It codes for CASSQTTGTGPNQPQHF.

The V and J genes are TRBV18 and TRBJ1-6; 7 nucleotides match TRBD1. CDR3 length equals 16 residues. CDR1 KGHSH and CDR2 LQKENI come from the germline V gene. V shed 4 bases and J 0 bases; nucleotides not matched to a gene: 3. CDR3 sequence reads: CASSRDSSSYNSPLHF. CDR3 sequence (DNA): TGTGCCAGCTCACGGGACAGCAGCTCCTATAATTCACCCCTCCACTTT.

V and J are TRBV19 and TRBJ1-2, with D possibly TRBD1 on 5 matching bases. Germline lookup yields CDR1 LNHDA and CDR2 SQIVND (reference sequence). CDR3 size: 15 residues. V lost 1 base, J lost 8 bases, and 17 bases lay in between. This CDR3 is CASSIGGGAMQGYTF. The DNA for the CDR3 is TGTGCCAGTAGTATAGGCGGGGGAGCTATGCAAGGCTACACCTTC.

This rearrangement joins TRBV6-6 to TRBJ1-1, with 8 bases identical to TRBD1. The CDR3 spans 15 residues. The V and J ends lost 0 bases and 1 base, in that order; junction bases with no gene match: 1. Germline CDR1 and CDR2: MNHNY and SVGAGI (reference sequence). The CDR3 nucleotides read TGTGCCAGCAGTTACTCCGACAGGGGGAACACTGAAGCTTTCTTT. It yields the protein CASSYSDRGNTEAFF.

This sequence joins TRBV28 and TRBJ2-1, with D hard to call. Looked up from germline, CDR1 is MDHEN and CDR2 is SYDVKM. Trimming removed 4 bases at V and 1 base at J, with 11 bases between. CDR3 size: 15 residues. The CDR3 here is CASSYVFESYNEQFF. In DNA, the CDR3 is TGTGCCAGCAGTTACGTCTTCGAGTCCTACAATGAGCAGTTCTTC. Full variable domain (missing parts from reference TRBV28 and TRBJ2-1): DVKVTQSSRYLVKRTGEKVFLECVQDMDHENMFWYRQDPGLGLRLIYFSYDVKMKEKGDIPEGYSVSREKKERFSLILESASTNQTSMYLCASSYVFESYNEQFFGPGTRLTVL.

DNA for the CDR3: TGTGCCAGCAGCTTAGGCCGGGACAGAGAAGCTTTCTTT. Its protein product is CASSLGRDREAFF. The chain couples TRBV11-1 to TRBJ1-1; 7 nucleotides line up with TRBD1. Germline CDR1 SGHAT, CDR2 FQDESV (reference sequence). The CDR3 loop spans 13 amino acids. Trimming at V came to 1 base and at J to 8 bases, leaving 4 bases not matched to a gene. The whole variable domain, remainder taken from reference TRBV11-1 and TRBJ1-1, is EAEVAQSPRYKITEKSQAVAFWCDPISGHATLYWYRQILGQGPELLVQFQDESVVDDSQLPKDRFSAERLKGVDSTLKIQPAELGDSAMYLCASSLGRDREAFFGQGTRLTVV.

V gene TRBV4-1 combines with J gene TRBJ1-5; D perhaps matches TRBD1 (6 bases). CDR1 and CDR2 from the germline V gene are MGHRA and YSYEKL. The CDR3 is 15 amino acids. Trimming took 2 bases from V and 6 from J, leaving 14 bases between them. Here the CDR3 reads CASSQHGTTGQPQHF. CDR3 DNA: TGCGCCAGCAGCCAACACGGGACAACGGGTCAGCCCCAGCATTTT.

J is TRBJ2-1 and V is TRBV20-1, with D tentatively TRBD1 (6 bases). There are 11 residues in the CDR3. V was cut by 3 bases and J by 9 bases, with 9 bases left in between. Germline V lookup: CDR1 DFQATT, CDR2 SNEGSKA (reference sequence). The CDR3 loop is CSASQGGEQFF. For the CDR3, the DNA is TGCAGTGCTAGTCAAGGGGGTGAGCAGTTCTTC.

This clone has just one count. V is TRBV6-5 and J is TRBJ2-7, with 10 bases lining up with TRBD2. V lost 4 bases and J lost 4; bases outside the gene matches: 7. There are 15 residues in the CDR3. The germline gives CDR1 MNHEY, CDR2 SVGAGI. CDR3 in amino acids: CASSLPGLAKYEQYF. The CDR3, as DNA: TGTGCCAGCAGTTTACCGGGACTAGCGAAATACGAGCAGTACTTC.

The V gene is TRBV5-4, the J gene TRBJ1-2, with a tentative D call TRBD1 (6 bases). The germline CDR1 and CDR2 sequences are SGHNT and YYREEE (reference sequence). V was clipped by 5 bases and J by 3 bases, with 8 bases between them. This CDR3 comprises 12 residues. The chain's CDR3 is CASSNRDYGYTF. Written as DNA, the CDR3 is TGTGCCAGCAGTAACAGGGACTATGGCTACACCTTC.

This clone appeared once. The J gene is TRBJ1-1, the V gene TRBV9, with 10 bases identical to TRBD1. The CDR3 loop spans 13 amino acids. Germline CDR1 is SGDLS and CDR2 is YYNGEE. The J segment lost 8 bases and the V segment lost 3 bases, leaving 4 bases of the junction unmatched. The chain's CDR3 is CASSGTGGQEAFF. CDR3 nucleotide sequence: TGTGCCAGCAGCGGGACAGGGGGTCAGGAAGCTTTCTTT.

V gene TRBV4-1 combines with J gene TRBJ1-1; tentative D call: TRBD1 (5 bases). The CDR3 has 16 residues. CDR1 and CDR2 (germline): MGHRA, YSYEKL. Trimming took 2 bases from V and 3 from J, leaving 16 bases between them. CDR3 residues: CASSQKRTTDDTEAFF. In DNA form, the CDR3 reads TGCGCCAGCAGCCAAAAAAGGACGACAGACGACACTGAAGCTTTCTTT.